The sequence of this TCR beta chain was determined in a study of radiotherapy plus CTLA-4 blockade in lung cancer. Study overall: Among patients, roughly 18% showed objective responses, and approximately 30% had disease control. Study-wide findings and caveats: In blood, early T cell clone dynamics reportedly predicted response best, together with interferon-beta. After radiotherapy and ipilimumab, tumor-derived clones expanded in peripheral blood.

Concerning this clone itself: No antigen is known for it.

Here immunoSEQ multiplex PCR was the method, and the copy in TCRdb shows in-frame clones only, minus some. The sample records just under 60,000 clones, approximately 65% being singletons. The sample consisted of peripheral blood, taken from a patient treated with radiotherapy plus ipilimumab. This clonotype originated in a human donor with non-small cell lung cancer whose response to radiotherapy plus ipilimumab could not be evaluated.

The CDR3 DNA reads TGTGCCAGTAGCAACACCGAATATAGCAATCAGCCCCAGCATTTT. It codes for CASSNTEYSNQPQHF. This chain uses TRBV19 with TRBJ1-5; D unclear. V was clipped by 6 bases and J by 0 bases, with 12 bases between them. This CDR3 spans 15 amino acids. Germline lookup yields CDR1 LNHDA and CDR2 SQIVND (reference sequence).